This T cell receptor beta chain was documented in a study of blood T cell repertoires in COVID-19. Study as a whole: PBMCs, B-cell-depleted T cells, or T cells provided the cDNA or gDNA that made up the material.

Cohorts were determined from participant-reported clinical history. A COVID-19 case was met by exposed participants within 2 weeks before study entry. This CDR3 contains 15 residues. The germline gives CDR1 MGHRA, CDR2 YSYEKL. Trimming pared 7 bases from V and 9 bases from J, leaving 22 bases between. Authors' data handling: Amplification of reference gene primers was used by the study to estimate nucleated cell counts. The repertoire was sequenced with immunoSEQ multiplex PCR; TCRdb's copy has only in-frame clones and lacks some. V and J calls and clone size are given by that table; D and trimming were obtained from the DNA. The table includes about 300,000 clones, roughly 89% detected once.

The receptor comes from a woman between 50 and 59 years old who had been exposed to COVID-19. This sequence joins TRBV4-1 and TRBJ2-1, with D maybe TRBD1 (6 bases). Sequencing used PBMCs or T cells enriched from blood (not recorded which). For the CDR3, the DNA is TGCGCCAGCAAGCCAAGTAGCCAGGGGACGGGTGAGCAGTTCTTC. Translating gives CASKPSSQGTGEQFF.